These T cell receptor beta chains were read from a single sample in a study of cytomegalovirus exposure and HLA in healthy donors. The assay was immunoSEQ multiplex PCR, and TCRdb's table has in-frame clones only and misses some. Among over 200,000 clones listed, roughly 89% were seen once. The sequenced sample was PBMCs. These receptors originate from a woman under 30 in good health and CMV-seronegative. Each CDR3 is given with its conserved first and last residue. Each record gives: D gene, V gene, J gene, clone size, CDR3 DNA, CDR3 protein. The D gene is left open where the match is weak. Clone size appears in some rows only: once, few, many, or a class for an expanded clone.

-	TRBV9	TRBJ2-7	-	TGTGCCAGCAGCGCGCAAAACAGGGCCGAGCAGTACTTC	CASSAQNRAEQYF
TRBD2	TRBV7-9	TRBJ2-1	-	TGTGCCAGCAGCCCGCGAGGACTAGCGTACAACCCTCCCAACAATGAGCAGTTCTTC	CASSPRGLAYNPPNNEQFF
-	TRBV29-1	TRBJ1-2	-	TGCAGCGTTGTTTTCGCGGACTTC	CSVVFADF
TRBD1	TRBV7-9	TRBJ2-1	-	TGTGCCAGCAGCGACAGGGGGCCCAATGAGCAGTTCTTC	CASSDRGPNEQFF
TRBD2	TRBV7-2	TRBJ2-1	-	TGTGCCAGCAGCTTCCGACTAGCGGATCCGAGTGGTGAGCAGTTCTTC	CASSFRLADPSGEQFF
-	TRBV5-1	TRBJ1-1	few	TGCGCCAGCAGCTTGGCCTTGAATAGGGGTGTCACTGAAGCTTTCTTT	CASSLALNRGVTEAFF
TRBD2	TRBV6-4	TRBJ2-5	once	TGTGCCAGGGGCCTCCGCGGGGGAACGCAAGAGACCCAGTACTTC	CARGLRGGTQETQYF
-	TRBV5-6	TRBJ2-7	-	TGTGCCAGCAGCTCCCCAGCGGAGTTCAGCTCCTACGAGCAGTACTTC	CASSSPAEFSSYEQYF
TRBD1	TRBV5-4	TRBJ2-7	-	TGTGCCAGCAGCCCTGGGACAGTGCCCCACTACGAGCAGTACTTC	CASSPGTVPHYEQYF
TRBD2	TRBV7-2	TRBJ2-7	once	TGTGCCAGCAGCTTAGCGGACCGCGCACCCTTAGCGGGGGGTGACTACGAGCAGTACTTC	CASSLADRAPLAGGDYEQYF
-	TRBV7-2	TRBJ1-2	-	TGTGCCAGCAGCCCACCGTCCATATCTTCCGGTGGCTACACCTTC	CASSPPSISSGGYTF
TRBD1	TRBV7-9	TRBJ1-5	-	TGTTCCAGCAGCTTAGGGGACAGGGAAAGGCAGCCCCAGCATTTT	CSSSLGDRERQPQHF
TRBD1	TRBV6-1	TRBJ2-7	-	TGTGCCAGCAGTGAGTGGACGTGGGGGACAGGGGTATACGAGCAGTACTTC	CASSEWTWGTGVYEQYF
-	TRBV5-1	TRBJ2-1	few	TGCGCCAGCAGCTTGGAATCTCTTAGCTCCTACAATGAGCAGTTCTTC	CASSLESLSSYNEQFF
-	TRBV19	TRBJ2-7	-	TGTGCCAGTAGATGGGGACATGGCCTCACCGAGCAGTACTTC	CASRWGHGLTEQYF
-	TRBV6-1	TRBJ2-5	once	TGTGCCAGCAGTCAGGGTTTAGGAGAGACCCAGTACTTC	CASSQGLGETQYF
TRBD1	TRBV19	TRBJ2-7	once	TGTGCCAGTAGTATTTTGGGACAGGGTGACAGGGAGCAGTACTTC	CASSILGQGDREQYF
-	TRBV2	TRBJ2-2	-	TGTGCCAGCAGTGCCGAACTAGCAAACACCGGGGAGCTGTTTTTT	CASSAELANTGELFF
-	TRBV7-9	TRBJ1-6	-	TGTGCCAGCAGCTTACGGTATAAGTTTTCACCCCTCCACTTT	CASSLRYKFSPLHF
-	TRBV30	TRBJ2-7	-	TGTGCCTGGAGAGCTAACCTTACCGGGATAAACGAGCAGTACTTC	CAWRANLTGINEQYF
TRBD1	TRBV19	TRBJ1-2	-	TGTGCCTGCCAAGACAGGGGCGGAAACTATGGCTACACCTTC	CACQDRGGNYGYTF
TRBD1	TRBV7-7	TRBJ2-1	-	TGTGCCAGCAGCCTTACAAGACAGGGGCACTCCTACAATGAGCAGTTCTTC	CASSLTRQGHSYNEQFF
-	TRBV11-2	TRBJ1-2	-	TGTGCCAGCAGCTCTCCCTTGTACTATGGCTACACCTTC	CASSSPLYYGYTF
-	TRBV5-4	TRBJ1-3	-	TGTGCCAGCAGCTGGACCAGGGGAGAGGCTGGAAACACCATATATTTT	CASSWTRGEAGNTIYF
-	TRBV21-1	TRBJ1-2	once	TGTGCCAGCTCGCATTCCTTGCCGCGGGGACGAAGAAACTATGGCTACACCTTC	CASSHSLPRGRRNYGYTF
TRBD1	TRBV7-9	TRBJ2-5	-	TGTGCCAGCAGCCCTCGGACAGGTGTCCGAGAGACCCAGTACTTC	CASSPRTGVRETQYF
-	TRBV10-3	TRBJ2-3	-	TGTGCCATCAGTGATCTGGTAGGGGGCACAGATACGCAGTATTTT	CAISDLVGGTDTQYF
TRBD1	TRBV18	TRBJ2-7	-	TGTGCCAGCTCACCACAGGCGCGGACAGGGAGAGGCGAGCAGTACTTC	CASSPQARTGRGEQYF
-	TRBV18	TRBJ1-4	-	TGTGCCAGCTCACCACAGACGGAGGGTACATCTGGAAAACTGTTTTTT	CASSPQTEGTSGKLFF
TRBD2	TRBV19	TRBJ2-3	-	TGTGCCAGTAGTAGCGGGACTAGCAGGACAGATACGCAGTATTTT	CASSSGTSRTDTQYF
-	TRBV7-9	TRBJ1-1	few	TGTGCCAGCGCGGACAGCTCCACTGAAGCTTTCTTT	CASADSSTEAFF
TRBD1	TRBV7-9	TRBJ2-7	-	TGTGCCAGCAGCTTACCGGGACAGGCCGGATACGAGCAGTACTTC	CASSLPGQAGYEQYF
-	TRBV7-2	TRBJ2-1	-	TGTGCCAGCAGCTTAGATCAACTGAGGGAGCAGTTCTTC	CASSLDQLREQFF
-	TRBV4-1	TRBJ1-5	once	TGCGCCAGCAGCCATCTATACGCGACAACTCAGCCCCAGCATTTT	CASSHLYATTQPQHF
TRBD2	TRBV7-9	TRBJ2-3	-	TGTGCCAGCAGCTTAGCAATCGCGGGAGGATCAGATACGCAGTATTTT	CASSLAIAGGSDTQYF
-	TRBV9	TRBJ1-1	few	TGTGCCAGCAGCGTAGATGGGCAGAAAGCTTTCTTT	CASSVDGQKAFF
TRBD1	TRBV6-5	TRBJ1-2	-	TGTGCCAGCAGTTACTGGGGACAGGGGTATGGCTACACCTTC	CASSYWGQGYGYTF
TRBD1	TRBV6-1	TRBJ1-4	-	TGTGCCAGCAGTGATATCCTGTGGGACAGGGTATCTGGTCTGTTTTTT	CASSDILWDRVSGLFF
TRBD1	TRBV7-2	TRBJ1-1	-	TGTGCCAGCAGCTTTGGGACAGTGAACACTGAAGCTTTCTTT	CASSFGTVNTEAFF
-	TRBV30	TRBJ1-1	-	TGTGCCTGGGGGGGGGTGGCTATGAACACTGAAGCTTTCTTT	CAWGGVAMNTEAFF
-	TRBV2	TRBJ2-3	-	TGTGCCAGCAGTGGCGAGGGGGCAGATACGCAGTATTTT	CASSGEGADTQYF